A single TCR beta chain is shown here with its context. What it binds is unknown. V gave up 3 bases and J gave up 7 bases, with 4 bases separating them. The CDR3 has 11 residues. The germline V gene encodes CDR1 MDHEN and CDR2 SYDVKM. The sample comes from a study of T cell responses to AZD1222 COVID-19 vaccine. Study-wide results and limits: There were mostly white British donors and more females than males, and clonal diversity was possibly underestimated.

Only in-frame clones appear in the TCRdb table, and some are missing; sequencing was by immunoSEQ multiplex PCR. The data contain over 140,000 clones, 85% to 95% of them singletons. This chain connects TRBV28 to TRBJ1-3; D not certain. Here the sequenced sample was peripheral blood, taken 28 days after the second AZD1222 dose. The TCR was taken from an adult who received the AZD1222 COVID-19 vaccine. CDR3 DNA sequence: TGTGCCAGCAGTTTGAGGAACACCATATATTTT. It yields the protein CASSLRNTIYF. The complete variable domain, with remaining parts taken from reference TRBV28 and TRBJ1-3, reads DVKVTQSSRYLVKRTGEKVFLECVQDMDHENMFWYRQDPGLGLRLIYFSYDVKMKEKGDIPEGYSVSREKKERFSLILESASTNQTSMYLCASSLRNTIYFGEGSWLTVV.